This T cell receptor (beta chain) was captured in a study of CD8+ T cells in alopecia areata. The treatment is: oral pan-JAK inhibitor, 5-10 mg twice daily. The CDR3 loop spans 11 amino acids. V was clipped by 7 bases and J by 4 bases, with 8 bases between them. Per the germline V gene, CDR1 is MNHEY and CDR2 is SVGAGI. In each case, RNA was isolated and then reverse transcribed into cDNA as the sequencing template. TCRdb's copy holds only in-frame clones and misses some; the assay was immunoSEQ multiplex PCR. The sample yields roughly 170,000 clones, roughly 53% seen once. This receptor was identified in a human donor with alopecia areata. Sample: CD8+ T cells sorted from blood, taken at week 24, from a patient treated with tofacitinib. The V and J genes are TRBV6-5 and TRBJ2-7; maybe TRBD1 (6 bases). The CDR3 loop is CASIQGYEQYF. CDR3 sequence (DNA): TGTGCCAGCATCCAGGGGTACGAGCAGTACTTC.